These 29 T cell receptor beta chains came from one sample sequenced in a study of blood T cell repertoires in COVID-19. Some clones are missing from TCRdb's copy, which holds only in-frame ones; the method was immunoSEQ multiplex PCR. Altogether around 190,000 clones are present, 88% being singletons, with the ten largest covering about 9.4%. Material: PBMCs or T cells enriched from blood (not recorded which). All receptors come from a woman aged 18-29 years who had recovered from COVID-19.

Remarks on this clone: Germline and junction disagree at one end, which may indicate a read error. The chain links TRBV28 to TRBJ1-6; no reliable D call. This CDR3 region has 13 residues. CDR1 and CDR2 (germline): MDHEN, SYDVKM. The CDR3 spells CALASSYNSPLHF. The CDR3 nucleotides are TGCGCACTCGCGAGCTCCTATAATTCACCCCTCCACTTT.

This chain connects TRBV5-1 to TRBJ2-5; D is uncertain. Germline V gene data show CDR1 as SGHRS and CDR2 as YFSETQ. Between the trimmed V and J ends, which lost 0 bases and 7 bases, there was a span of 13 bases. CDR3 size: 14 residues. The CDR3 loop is CASSLALGDGTQYF. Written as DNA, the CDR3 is TGCGCCAGCAGCTTGGCATTGGGCGACGGGACCCAGTACTTC.

CDR3 region: CAISGSTGDYGYTF. The CDR3 DNA sequence: TGTGCCATCAGTGGCTCAACAGGAGACTATGGCTACACCTTC. The chain is built from TRBV10-3 and TRBJ1-2; weak D call: TRBD1 (5 bases). This CDR3 region has 14 residues. Germline V gives CDR1 ENHRY, CDR2 SYGVKD. The V end was cut by 4 bases, the J end by 3 bases, with 12 bases between.

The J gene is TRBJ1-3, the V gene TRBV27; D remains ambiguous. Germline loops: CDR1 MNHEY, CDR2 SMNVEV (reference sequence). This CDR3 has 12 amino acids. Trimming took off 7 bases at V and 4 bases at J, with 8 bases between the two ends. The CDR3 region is CASIGLGNTIYF. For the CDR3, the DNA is TGTGCCAGCATTGGACTGGGAAACACCATATATTTT.

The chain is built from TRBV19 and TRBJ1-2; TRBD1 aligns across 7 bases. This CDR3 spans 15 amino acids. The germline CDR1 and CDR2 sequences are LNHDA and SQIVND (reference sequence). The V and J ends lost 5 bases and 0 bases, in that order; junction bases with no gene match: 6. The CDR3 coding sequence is TGTGCCAGTAGTGCCCGGGACAGACCTAACTATGGCTACACCTTC. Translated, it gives CASSARDRPNYGYTF.

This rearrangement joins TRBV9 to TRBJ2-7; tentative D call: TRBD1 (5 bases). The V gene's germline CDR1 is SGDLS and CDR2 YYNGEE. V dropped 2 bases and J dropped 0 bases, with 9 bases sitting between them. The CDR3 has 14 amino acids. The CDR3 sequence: CASSVAGHSYEQYF. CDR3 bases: TGTGCCAGCAGCGTGGCAGGGCACTCCTACGAGCAGTACTTC.

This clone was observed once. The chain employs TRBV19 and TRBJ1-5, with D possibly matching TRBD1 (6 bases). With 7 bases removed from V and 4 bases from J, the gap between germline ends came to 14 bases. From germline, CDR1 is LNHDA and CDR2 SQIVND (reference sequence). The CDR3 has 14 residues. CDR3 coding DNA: TGTGCCAGTAAGGTTGAGGGGGAAAATCAGCCCCAGCATTTT. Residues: CASKVEGENQPQHF.

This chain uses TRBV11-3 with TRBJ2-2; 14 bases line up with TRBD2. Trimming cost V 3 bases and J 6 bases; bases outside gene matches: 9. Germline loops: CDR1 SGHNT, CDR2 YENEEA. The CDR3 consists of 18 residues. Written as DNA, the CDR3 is TGTGCCAGCAGCTTTCAGACTAGCGGGGGGGCCGATTCCGGGGAGCTGTTTTTT. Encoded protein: CASSFQTSGGADSGELFF.

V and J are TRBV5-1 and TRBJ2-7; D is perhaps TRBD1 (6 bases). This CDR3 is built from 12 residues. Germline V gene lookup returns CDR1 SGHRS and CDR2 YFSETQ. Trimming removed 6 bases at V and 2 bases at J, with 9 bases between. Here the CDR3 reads CASKDSTYEQYF. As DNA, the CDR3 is TGCGCCAGCAAGGACAGCACCTACGAGCAGTACTTC.

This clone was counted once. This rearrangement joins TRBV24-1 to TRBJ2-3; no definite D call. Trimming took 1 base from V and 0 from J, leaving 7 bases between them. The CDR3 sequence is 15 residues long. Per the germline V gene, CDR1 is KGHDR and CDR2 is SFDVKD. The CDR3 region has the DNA TGTGCCACCAGTGATTTCACAGAAAGCACAGATACGCAGTATTTT. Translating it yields CATSDFTESTDTQYF.

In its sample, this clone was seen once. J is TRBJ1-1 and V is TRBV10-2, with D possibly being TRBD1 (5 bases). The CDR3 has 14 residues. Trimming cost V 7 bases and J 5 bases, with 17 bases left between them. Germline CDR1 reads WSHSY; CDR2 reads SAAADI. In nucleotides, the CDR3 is TGCGCCAGCAACGGGTACGGGGAGGGGACTGAAGCTTTCTTT. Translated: CASNGYGEGTEAFF.

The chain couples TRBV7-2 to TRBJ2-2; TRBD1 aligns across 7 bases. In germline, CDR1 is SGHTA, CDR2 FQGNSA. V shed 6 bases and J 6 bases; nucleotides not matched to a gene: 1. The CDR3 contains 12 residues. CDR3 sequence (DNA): TGTGCCAGCAGTAGGGGGCCCGGGGAGCTGTTTTTT. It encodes CASSRGPGELFF.

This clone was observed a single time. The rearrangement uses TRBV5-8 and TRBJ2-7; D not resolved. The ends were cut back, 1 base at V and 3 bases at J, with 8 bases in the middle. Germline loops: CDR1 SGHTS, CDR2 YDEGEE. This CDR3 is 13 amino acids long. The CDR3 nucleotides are TGTGCCAGCAGCTTGCGCCACAGCTACGAGCAGTACTTC. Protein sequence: CASSLRHSYEQYF.

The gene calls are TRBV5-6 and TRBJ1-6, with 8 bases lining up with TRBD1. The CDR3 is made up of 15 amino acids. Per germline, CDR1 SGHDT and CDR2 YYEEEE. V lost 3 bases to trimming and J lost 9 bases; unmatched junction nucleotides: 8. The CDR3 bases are TGTGCCAGCAGCTCAGGGACAGGAACGCGTTCACCCCTCCACTTT. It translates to CASSSGTGTRSPLHF.

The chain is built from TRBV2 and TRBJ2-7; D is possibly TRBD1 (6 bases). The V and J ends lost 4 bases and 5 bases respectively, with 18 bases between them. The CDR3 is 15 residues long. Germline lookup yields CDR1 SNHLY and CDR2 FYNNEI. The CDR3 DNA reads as TGTGCCAGCAGTGCTGGGGGCGGGTTAGTCCACGAGCAGTACTTC. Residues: CASSAGGGLVHEQYF.

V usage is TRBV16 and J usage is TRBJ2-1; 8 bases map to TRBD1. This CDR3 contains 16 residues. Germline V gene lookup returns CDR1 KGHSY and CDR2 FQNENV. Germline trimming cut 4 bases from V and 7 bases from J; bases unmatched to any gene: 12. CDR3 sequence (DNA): TGTGCCAGCAGCCTTTTGACAGGGGCTGAGAGGAATGAGCAGTTCTTC. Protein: CASSLLTGAERNEQFF.

The CDR3: CASSRQSWNTEAFF. CDR3 DNA: TGTGCCAGCAGTCGACAAAGCTGGAACACTGAAGCTTTCTTT. V and J are TRBV6-4 and TRBJ1-1; D ambiguous. V lost 5 bases to trimming and J lost 1 base, with 11 bases between them. Germline V lookup: CDR1 MRHNA, CDR2 SNTAGT. The CDR3 consists of 14 residues.

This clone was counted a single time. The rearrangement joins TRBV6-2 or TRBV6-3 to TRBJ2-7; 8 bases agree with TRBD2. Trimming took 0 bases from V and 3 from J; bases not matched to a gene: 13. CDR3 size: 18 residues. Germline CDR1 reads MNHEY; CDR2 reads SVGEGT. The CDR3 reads CASSYSISGSSTGYEQYF. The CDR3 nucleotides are TGTGCCAGCAGTTACTCGATCAGCGGGAGCTCCACAGGCTACGAGCAGTACTTC.

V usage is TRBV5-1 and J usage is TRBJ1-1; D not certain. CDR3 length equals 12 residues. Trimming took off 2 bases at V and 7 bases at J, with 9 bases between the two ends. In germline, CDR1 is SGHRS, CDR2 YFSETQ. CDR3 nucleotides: TGCGCCAGCAGCTTCCCGGGGAATGAAGCTTTCTTT. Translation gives CASSFPGNEAFF.

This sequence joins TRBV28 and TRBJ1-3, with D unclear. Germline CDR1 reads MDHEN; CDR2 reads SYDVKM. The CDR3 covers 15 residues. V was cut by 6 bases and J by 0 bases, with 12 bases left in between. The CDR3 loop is CASSLARHSGNTIYF. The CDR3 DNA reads TGTGCCAGCAGCTTGGCCCGCCACTCTGGAAACACCATATATTTT.

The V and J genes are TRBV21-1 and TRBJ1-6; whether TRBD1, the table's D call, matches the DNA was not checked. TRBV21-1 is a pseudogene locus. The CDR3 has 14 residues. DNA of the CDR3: TGTGCCAGCAGCGAACACAGGGGCTCCTCACCCCTCCACTTT. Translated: CASSEHRGSSPLHF.

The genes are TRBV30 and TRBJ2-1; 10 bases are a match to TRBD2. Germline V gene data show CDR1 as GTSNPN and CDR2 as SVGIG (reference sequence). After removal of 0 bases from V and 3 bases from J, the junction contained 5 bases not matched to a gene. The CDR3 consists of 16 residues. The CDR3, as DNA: TGTGCCTGGAGTGTACTTACTAGCGGGATCTACAATGAGCAGTTCTTC. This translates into CAWSVLTSGIYNEQFF.

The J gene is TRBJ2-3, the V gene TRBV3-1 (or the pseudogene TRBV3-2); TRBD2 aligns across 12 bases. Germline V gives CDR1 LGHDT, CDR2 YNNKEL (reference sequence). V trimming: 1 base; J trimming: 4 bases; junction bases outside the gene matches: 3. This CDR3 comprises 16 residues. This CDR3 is CASSQASGGAPDTQYF. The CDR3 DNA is TGTGCCAGCAGCCAAGCTAGCGGGGGGGCCCCAGATACGCAGTATTTT.

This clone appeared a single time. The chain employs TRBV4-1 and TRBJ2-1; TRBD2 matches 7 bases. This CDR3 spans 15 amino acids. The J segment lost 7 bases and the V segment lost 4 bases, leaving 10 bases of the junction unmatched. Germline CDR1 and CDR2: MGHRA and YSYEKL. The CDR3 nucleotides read TGCGCCAGCAGCCGAGCGGCGGGAGAGGTAAATGAGCAGTTCTTC. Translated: CASSRAAGEVNEQFF.

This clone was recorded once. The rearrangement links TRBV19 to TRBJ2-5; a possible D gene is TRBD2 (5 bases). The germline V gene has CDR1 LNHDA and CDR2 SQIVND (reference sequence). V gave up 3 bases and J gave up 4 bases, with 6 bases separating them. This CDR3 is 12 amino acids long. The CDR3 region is CASSIRGETQYF. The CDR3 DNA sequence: TGTGCCAGTAGTATTCGGGGAGAGACCCAGTACTTC.

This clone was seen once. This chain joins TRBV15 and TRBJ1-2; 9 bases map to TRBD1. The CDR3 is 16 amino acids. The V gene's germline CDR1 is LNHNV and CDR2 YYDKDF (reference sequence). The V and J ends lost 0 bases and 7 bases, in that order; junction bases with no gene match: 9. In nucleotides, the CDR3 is TGTGCCACCAGCAGAGATCTGGACGAGACAGGGGGTGGCTACACCTTC. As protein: CATSRDLDETGGGYTF.

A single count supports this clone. CDR3 loop: CASSSGTSGGPVSYEQYF. The CDR3 DNA sequence: TGTGCCAGCAGCTCTGGGACTAGCGGGGGGCCGGTCTCCTACGAGCAGTACTTC. This sequence joins TRBV5-6 and TRBJ2-7; 15 bases match TRBD2. The CDR3 loop spans 18 amino acids. The ends lost 3 bases at V and 0 bases at J; junction bases unmatched: 7. Looked up from germline, CDR1 is SGHDT and CDR2 is YYEEEE.

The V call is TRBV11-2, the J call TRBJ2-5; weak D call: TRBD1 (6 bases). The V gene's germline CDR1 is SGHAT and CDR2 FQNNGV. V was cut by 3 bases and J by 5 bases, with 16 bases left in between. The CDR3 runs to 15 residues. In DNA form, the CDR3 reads TGTGCCAGCAGCTTTAGGACAGTGCTCGGGGAGACCCAGTACTTC. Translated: CASSFRTVLGETQYF.

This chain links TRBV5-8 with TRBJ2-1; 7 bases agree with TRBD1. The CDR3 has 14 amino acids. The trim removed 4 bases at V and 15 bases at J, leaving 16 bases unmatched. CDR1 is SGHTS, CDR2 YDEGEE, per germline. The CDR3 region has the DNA TGTGCCAGCAGCCAGGGACAGATACTACCAACAAGGTTCTTC. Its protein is CASSQGQILPTRFF.